Listed here are 11 T cell receptor beta chains from one sample, sequenced in a study of shared clonotypes between healthy human individuals. The method was immunoSEQ multiplex PCR; TCRdb's version includes in-frame clones alone and lacks a portion of them. The sample yields some 2,000,000 clones, 85% to 95% seen once. The sequencing sample was made of naive CD4+ T cells sorted from blood. Subset of the sample: CD45RA+ positively selected. Receptors originate from a man younger than 35 in good health.

V is TRBV18 and J is TRBJ1-5; D is possibly TRBD1 (5 bases). The germline CDR1 and CDR2 sequences are KGHSH and LQKENI. Trimming pared 4 bases from V and 3 bases from J, leaving 16 bases between. CDR3 length: 16 residues. CDR3 sequence reads: CASSQSRLGANQPQHF. The DNA for the CDR3 is TGTGCCAGCTCACAATCCCGGCTAGGGGCCAATCAGCCCCAGCATTTT.

The rearrangement uses TRBV7-9 and TRBJ2-7, with D perhaps being TRBD1 or TRBD2 (5 bases each). V lost 6 bases and J 4 bases, leaving 25 bases between the germline ends. CDR1 and CDR2 from the germline V gene are SEHNR and FQNEAQ (reference sequence). CDR3 length: 17 amino acids. CDR3 sequence reads: CASRPMGESARDYEQYF. The CDR3 DNA is TGTGCCAGCAGGCCCATGGGGGAATCGGCTAGAGATTACGAGCAGTACTTC. Variable domain in full (rest from reference TRBV7-9 and TRBJ2-7): DTGVSQNPRHKITKRGQNVTFRCDPISEHNRLYWYRQTLGQGPEFLTYFQNEAQLEKSRLLSDRFSAERPKGSFSTLEIQRTEQGDSAMYLCASRPMGESARDYEQYFGPGTRLTVT.

This clone was seen just once. V and J are TRBV28 and TRBJ1-3, with D perhaps TRBD1 (5 bases). V lost 6 bases, J lost 4 bases, and 13 bases lay in between. CDR1 and CDR2 from the germline V gene are MDHEN and SYDVKM. CDR3 length equals 14 residues. In DNA form, the CDR3 reads TGTGCCAGCAGGGGAGGTCCAGGGGGAAACACCATATATTTT. It encodes CASRGGPGGNTIYF.

This rearrangement joins TRBV29-1 to TRBJ2-7; the match to TRBD1 covers 9 bases. The CDR3 contains 12 residues. CDR1 and CDR2 from the germline V gene are SQVTM and ANQGSEA. After removal of 7 bases from V and 0 bases from J, the junction contained 1 base not matched to a gene. CDR3 sequence: CSATGGSYEQYF. The DNA for the CDR3 is TGCAGCGCGACAGGGGGCTCCTACGAGCAGTACTTC.

This sequence joins TRBV6-4 and TRBJ1-2; D possibly corresponds to TRBD1 (6 bases). Germline V gene sequence: CDR1 MRHNA, CDR2 SNTAGT. CDR3 length: 15 amino acids. With 6 bases removed from V and 0 bases from J, the gap between germline ends came to 14 bases. The CDR3 loop reads CASSAQGTTNYGYTF. For the CDR3, the DNA is TGTGCCAGCAGCGCCCAGGGGACAACTAACTATGGCTACACCTTC.

The chain has TRBV9 and TRBJ1-2; D remains unclear. Germline V gene lookup returns CDR1 SGDLS and CDR2 YYNGEE. Trimming cost V 4 bases and J 4 bases, with 17 bases left between them. The CDR3 length is 15 residues. The CDR3 loop reads CASSPQEDHIYGYTF. DNA for the CDR3: TGTGCCAGCAGCCCCCAAGAGGACCACATCTATGGCTACACCTTC.

A single count supports this clone. The chain couples TRBV7-2 to TRBJ2-7; 12 bases agree with TRBD2. V was clipped by 8 bases and J by 4 bases; unmatched bases: 3. The germline CDR1 and CDR2 sequences are SGHTA and FQGNSA. The CDR3 has 13 amino acids. The CDR3 protein is CASSTSGSYEQYF. The CDR3 region has the DNA TGTGCCAGCTCGACTAGCGGGAGTTACGAGCAGTACTTC.

CDR3 DNA sequence: TGCGCCAGCAGCCTCCCGGACAGGGACAAGAGAACCCAGTACTTC. Translated: CASSLPDRDKRTQYF. This sequence joins TRBV5-1 and TRBJ2-5; 8 nucleotides agree with TRBD1. V shed 4 bases and J 8 bases; nucleotides not matched to a gene: 13. This CDR3 comprises 15 residues. CDR1 is SGHRS and CDR2 is YFSETQ in the germline V gene.

The J gene is TRBJ2-6, the V gene TRBV2; D is perhaps TRBD1 (5 bases). Per germline, CDR1 SNHLY and CDR2 FYNNEI. The length of the CDR3 is 20 residues. V was cut by 4 bases and J by 2 bases, with 24 bases left in between. The CDR3 bases are TGTGCCAGCAGTGGTGGGGCAATCCCTGTCGTTGTCGCTGGGGCCAACGTCCTGACTTTC. This translates into CASSGGAIPVVVAGANVLTF. Full variable domain (remainder filled in from reference TRBV2 and TRBJ2-6): EPEVTQTPSHQVTQMGQEVILRCVPISNHLYFYWYRQILGQKVEFLVSFYNNEISEKSEIFDDQFSVERPDGSNFTLKIRSTKLEDSAMYFCASSGGAIPVVVAGANVLTFGAGSRLTVL.

This chain joins TRBV29-1 and TRBJ2-3, with D tentatively TRBD2 (6 bases). The length of the CDR3 is 14 residues. V was shortened by 5 bases and J by 0 bases, with 12 bases between the two germline ends. Germline CDR1 is SQVTM and CDR2 is ANQGSEA. The chain's CDR3 is CSVRTGTSTDTQYF. The CDR3 DNA sequence: TGCAGCGTTAGGACCGGGACTAGCACAGATACGCAGTATTTT.

Of note for this clone: Different DNA sequences within this sample yield the same CDR3. The CDR3 loop is CASSLGAGPSTDTQYF. CDR3 nucleotide sequence: TGCGCCAGCAGCTTGGGCGCGGGACCTAGCACAGATACGCAGTATTTT. The J gene is TRBJ2-3, the V gene TRBV5-1; the D gene is possibly TRBD2 (6 bases). The CDR3 loop spans 16 amino acids. Trimming stripped 0 bases from V and 0 bases from J, with 11 bases between. Germline CDR1 is SGHRS and CDR2 is YFSETQ.